These 18 T cell receptor beta chains were all obtained from the same sample, sequenced in a study of blood T cell repertoires in COVID-19. Clones were read by immunoSEQ multiplex PCR, and TCRdb kept only the in-frame ones, dropping some. The data hold fewer than 300,000 clones, with 82% observed a single time. Sequencing used peripheral blood. The receptors were gathered from a woman younger than 35 with acute or convalescent COVID-19.

The J gene is TRBJ1-3, the V gene TRBV18; D perhaps matches TRBD1 (6 bases). CDR3 length: 17 residues. From germline, CDR1 is KGHSH and CDR2 LQKENI. Trimming cost V 2 bases and J 0 bases, with 14 bases left between them. This chain's CDR3 is CASSPTGHLNSGNTIYF. DNA for the CDR3: TGTGCCAGCTCACCAACGGGACACCTCAACTCTGGAAACACCATATATTTT.

V is TRBV4-3 and J is TRBJ2-2; 9 bases align to TRBD2. V lost 0 bases, J lost 6 bases, and 8 bases stayed unmatched. From germline, CDR1 is LGHNA and CDR2 YSLEER. CDR3 length equals 17 residues. CDR3 in DNA: TGCGCCAGCAGCCAAGATAGTGCGGGAGGGTCTGCCGGGGAGCTGTTTTTT. Residues: CASSQDSAGGSAGELFF.

The chain has TRBV10-3 and TRBJ2-3, with no clear D. V lost 8 bases and J 6 bases, leaving 9 bases between the germline ends. CDR1 ENHRY and CDR2 SYGVKD come from the germline V gene. The CDR3 has 11 residues. In DNA form, the CDR3 reads TGTGCCATCTTAGTCGTCGATACGCAGTATTTT. This sequence encodes CAILVVDTQYF.

This clone was recorded only once. The chain recombines TRBV9 with TRBJ2-3; tentatively, D is TRBD1 (6 bases). The CDR3 has 12 amino acids. Germline loops: CDR1 SGDLS, CDR2 YYNGEE. The V gene lost 6 bases and the J gene lost 4 bases, with 9 bases spanning the gap. The DNA of the CDR3 is TGTGCCAGCAAGGGGGAGTCAGATACGCAGTATTTT. It specifies CASKGESDTQYF.

V and J are TRBV6-6 and TRBJ1-6; the D is unclear. The CDR3 consists of 18 residues. Germline V gene lookup returns CDR1 MNHNY and CDR2 SVGAGI (reference sequence). Trimming removed 5 bases at V and 6 bases at J, with 23 bases between. The CDR3 DNA is TGTGCCAGCAGTCCCTTCGTCGAGGGAGCTGTAACTAATTCACCCCTCCACTTT. Translation: CASSPFVEGAVTNSPLHF.

The chain has TRBV28 and TRBJ1-2; 9 bases are a match to TRBD1. The germline gives CDR1 MDHEN, CDR2 SYDVKM. This CDR3 region has 14 residues. Germline trimming cut 5 bases from V and 9 bases from J; bases unmatched to any gene: 10. This chain's CDR3 is CASSVGQGTWRYTF. CDR3 DNA sequence: TGTGCCAGCAGTGTTGGACAGGGGACTTGGCGCTACACCTTC.

This sequence joins TRBV30 and TRBJ2-7, with a tentative D call TRBD2 (7 bases). CDR1 GTSNPN and CDR2 SVGIG come from the germline V gene (reference sequence). V was clipped by 0 bases and J by 3 bases, with 12 bases between them. The length of the CDR3 is 14 residues. The CDR3 reads CAWSVLGGLYEQYF. DNA of the CDR3: TGTGCCTGGAGTGTACTGGGGGGGCTCTACGAGCAGTACTTC.

The chain carries TRBV5-1 and TRBJ2-3; the D is unclear. V was shortened by 2 bases and J by 5 bases, with 6 bases between the two germline ends. This CDR3 is 12 amino acids long. CDR1 and CDR2 from the germline V gene are SGHRS and YFSETQ. The CDR3 DNA reads as TGCGCCAGCAGCTTCCCGGGAGATACGCAGTATTTT. Protein product: CASSFPGDTQYF. Complete variable domain (other parts from reference TRBV5-1 and TRBJ2-3): KAGVTQTPRYLIKTRGQQVTLSCSPISGHRSVSWYQQTPGQGLQFLFEYFSETQRNKGNFPGRFSGRQFSNSRSEMNVSTLELGDSALYLCASSFPGDTQYFGPGTRLTVL.

The table lists this clone with a few counts. This chain connects TRBV4-2 to TRBJ1-5, with a tentative D call TRBD1 (6 bases). V was cut by 0 bases and J by 3 bases, with 9 bases left in between. In germline, CDR1 is LGHNA, CDR2 YNFKEQ. This CDR3 comprises 15 residues. In DNA, the CDR3 is TGTGCCAGCAGCCAAGAAGGACAGCTCAATCAGCCCCAGCATTTT. This gives the protein CASSQEGQLNQPQHF.

This clone has only a few counts. CDR3: CASSYSDRFTGELFF. Written as DNA, the CDR3 is TGTGCCAGCAGTTACTCGGACAGGTTCACCGGGGAGCTGTTTTTT. This sequence joins TRBV6-5 and TRBJ2-2; 7 bases map to TRBD1. The junction had 2 bases not matched to a gene; V was cut back by 0 bases and J by 4 bases. Germline V CDR1 and CDR2: MNHEY, SVGAGI. The CDR3 is 15 residues long.

This chain links TRBV29-1 with TRBJ2-1; no clear D. V shed 3 bases and J shed 6 bases, with 6 bases lying between them. The length of the CDR3 is 11 residues. Germline V gene data show CDR1 as SQVTM and CDR2 as ANQGSEA. The CDR3 DNA reads as TGCAGCGTTGAGCCCGGCAATGAGCAGTTCTTC. It specifies CSVEPGNEQFF.

V is TRBV14 and J is TRBJ1-3; D gene unclear. In germline, CDR1 is SGHDN, CDR2 FVKESK. CDR3 size: 14 residues. Trimming stripped 0 bases from V and 6 bases from J, with 9 bases between. The CDR3 sequence: CASSQDRAINTIYF. The CDR3 region has the DNA TGTGCCAGCAGCCAAGATAGAGCCATAAACACCATATATTTT.

The rearrangement joins TRBV7-9 to TRBJ2-5, with TRBD2 identical over 9 bases. CDR1 and CDR2 from the germline V gene are SEHNR and FQNEAQ (reference sequence). V was pared by 2 bases and J by 5 bases, with 3 bases of the junction left unmatched. This CDR3 contains 14 residues. This CDR3 reads CASSLLAGVETQYF. The CDR3 DNA follows: TGTGCCAGCAGCTTATTAGCGGGAGTGGAGACCCAGTACTTC. Combining the CDR3 with reference TRBV7-9 and TRBJ2-5 gives the whole variable domain DTGVSQNPRHKITKRGQNVTFRCDPISEHNRLYWYRQTLGQGPEFLTYFQNEAQLEKSRLLSDRFSAERPKGSFSTLEIQRTEQGDSAMYLCASSLLAGVETQYFGPGTRLLVL.

This clone was found once. The chain carries TRBV9 and TRBJ1-3; D is undetermined. Deletions cut 4 bases from V and 0 bases from J, with 17 bases between. The CDR3 extends over 17 amino acids. CDR1 is SGDLS, CDR2 YYNGEE, per germline. The CDR3 region has the DNA TGTGCCAGCAGCCCACGCCCCCCAGGTAACTCTGGAAACACCATATATTTT. Residues: CASSPRPPGNSGNTIYF.

The chain is built from TRBV4-2 and TRBJ2-7; TRBD1 matches at 11 bases. Germline trimming cut 1 base from V and 5 bases from J; bases unmatched to any gene: 4. The germline V gene encodes CDR1 LGHNA and CDR2 YNFKEQ. The CDR3 loop spans 15 amino acids. As DNA, the CDR3 is TGTGCCAGCAGCCAAGGGACAGGGGGCCTCGACGAGCAGTACTTC. Translating gives CASSQGTGGLDEQYF.

Written as DNA, the CDR3 is TGTGCCAGCAGCTTATCTAGCGGGAGGTCCCCAGATACGCAGTATTTT. This gives the protein CASSLSSGRSPDTQYF. The chain uses TRBV7-2 and TRBJ2-3, with TRBD2 matching over 11 bases. The germline V gene has CDR1 SGHTA and CDR2 FQGNSA. This CDR3 is 16 amino acids long. Trimming cost V 2 bases and J 4 bases; bases outside gene matches: 5.

The V and J genes are TRBV5-1 and TRBJ2-1, with D possibly matching TRBD1 (6 bases). The germline V gene has CDR1 SGHRS and CDR2 YFSETQ. The V and J ends lost 1 base and 1 base respectively, with 15 bases between them. CDR3 size: 17 residues. For the CDR3, the DNA is TGCGCCAGCAGCTTGACCAGGGGCCGAGGATCCTACAATGAGCAGTTCTTC. This sequence encodes CASSLTRGRGSYNEQFF.

V is TRBV11-2 and J is TRBJ1-2; perhaps TRBD1 as D (6 bases). Trimming pared 2 bases from V and 4 bases from J, leaving 26 bases between. Germline CDR1 and CDR2: SGHAT and FQNNGV. This CDR3 comprises 19 residues. CDR3 DNA: TGTGCCAGCAGCTTACCCCATCCTGTTCTACAGGGCCCTCCCTATGGCTACACCTTC. Its translation is CASSLPHPVLQGPPYGYTF.